Each of the 18 T cell receptor beta chains below was sequenced from the same sample in a study of siplizumab effects on memory and regulatory T cells. The assay was immunoSEQ multiplex PCR, and TCRdb's table has in-frame clones only and misses some. The top ten clones hold around 0.73% of a sample with 100,000 or so clones, roughly nine tenths of them seen once. Sequencing was performed on Tregs sorted from blood. The receptors here all came from a human donor in good health.

The chain recombines TRBV7-3 with TRBJ2-4; tentative D call: TRBD1 (6 bases). CDR1 SGHTA and CDR2 FQGTGA come from the germline V gene. This CDR3 is 16 amino acids long. The V end lost 0 bases, the J end lost 9 bases, and 18 bases lay between the germline ends. CDR3 nucleotides: TGTGCCAGCAGCTTAACTGGTCGGCAGGGGTCCGGCATTCAGTACTTC. It specifies CASSLTGRQGSGIQYF. Complete variable domain (other parts from reference TRBV7-3 and TRBJ2-4): GAGVSQTPSNKVTEKGKYVELRCDPISGHTALYWYRQSLGQGPEFLIYFQGTGAADDSGLPNDRFFAVRPEGSVSTLKIQRTERGDSAVYLCASSLTGRQGSGIQYFGAGTRLSVL.

The J gene is TRBJ2-5, the V gene TRBV30; 10 bases match TRBD1. Per germline, CDR1 GTSNPN and CDR2 SVGIG (reference sequence). V lost 4 bases, J lost 4 bases, and 3 bases stayed unmatched. CDR3 length: 13 amino acids. The CDR3 region is CAWKDRGSETQYF. Here the CDR3 DNA reads TGTGCCTGGAAGGACAGGGGGTCAGAGACCCAGTACTTC.

The V and J genes are TRBV29-1 and TRBJ2-3; D is undetermined. This CDR3 has 13 amino acids. The germline V gene encodes CDR1 SQVTM and CDR2 ANQGSEA. V dropped 6 bases and J dropped 6 bases, with 16 bases sitting between them. CDR3 DNA sequence: TGCAGCGTGAGAAGGTCCCCATGGGATACGCAGTATTTT. It translates to CSVRRSPWDTQYF.

The CDR3 sequence is CASSVVTSGRALSTDTQYF. The DNA for the CDR3 is TGTGCCAGTAGTGTAGTAACTAGCGGGAGAGCCCTAAGCACAGATACGCAGTATTTT. J is TRBJ2-3 and V is TRBV19, with TRBD2 matching 11 bases. With 5 bases clipped from V and 0 bases from J, the junction kept 13 bases outside the gene matches. The CDR3 has 19 amino acids. Germline assignment: CDR1 LNHDA and CDR2 SQIVND (reference sequence).

V gene TRBV7-9 combines with J gene TRBJ1-2, with 7 bases fitting TRBD1. From germline, CDR1 is SEHNR and CDR2 FQNEAQ (reference sequence). The CDR3 spans 13 residues. Unmatched junction bases numbered 7, after V lost 6 bases and J lost 6 bases. The CDR3 spells CASRKGQDHGYTF. In DNA, the CDR3 is TGTGCCAGCAGGAAAGGACAGGACCATGGCTACACCTTC.

This chain joins TRBV10-3 and TRBJ1-4; D gene uncertain. CDR3 size: 13 residues. V dropped 5 bases and J dropped 7 bases, with 11 bases sitting between them. Germline CDR1 ENHRY, CDR2 SYGVKD. The DNA of the CDR3 is TGTGCCATCAGTTCGAGGTTAAGTGAAAAACTGTTTTTT. Protein product: CAISSRLSEKLFF.

CDR3 sequence: CASSSSDWGEQFF. The CDR3 bases are TGCGCCAGTTCTTCTAGCGACTGGGGGGAGCAGTTCTTC. The rearrangement uses TRBV10-1 and TRBJ2-1, with D tentatively TRBD2 (6 bases). The CDR3 covers 13 residues. Looked up from germline, CDR1 is WNHNN and CDR2 is SYGVQD (reference sequence). Trimming pared 9 bases from V and 10 bases from J, leaving 19 bases between.

The DNA of the CDR3 is TGTGCCAGCAGCGTAGTTCGCGGGAGACATTCCACCTACGAGCAGTACTTC. It is translated as CASSVVRGRHSTYEQYF. The chain employs TRBV9 and TRBJ2-7; 7 bases line up with TRBD2. The CDR3 totals 17 residues. Germline CDR1 is SGDLS and CDR2 is YYNGEE. The ends lost 0 bases at V and 2 bases at J; junction bases unmatched: 11. The full variable domain, rest sourced from reference TRBV9 and TRBJ2-7, is DSGVTQTPKHLITATGQRVTLRCSPRSGDLSVYWYQQSLDQGLQFLIQYYNGEERAKGNILERFSAQQFPDLHSELNLSSLELGDSALYFCASSVVRGRHSTYEQYFGPGTRLTVT.

CDR3 coding DNA: TGTGCCAGCAGCCGCGGGACGGGAGAAGCTTTCTTT. This gives the protein CASSRGTGEAFF. The rearrangement uses TRBV7-8 and TRBJ1-1; weak D call: TRBD1 (5 bases). Germline CDR1 SGHVS, CDR2 FQNEAQ. V was trimmed by 5 bases and J by 8 bases, leaving 12 bases between them. CDR3 length equals 12 residues.

V is TRBV5-1 and J is TRBJ1-2; D may be TRBD1 (6 bases). Germline values: CDR1 SGHRS, CDR2 YFSETQ. This CDR3 is built from 14 residues. Trimming took 4 bases from V and 2 from J, leaving 12 bases between them. CDR3 nucleotide sequence: TGCGCCAGCAGCCCCCTGGACAGAAACTATGGCTACACCTTC. This codes for CASSPLDRNYGYTF.

The chain recombines TRBV11-2 with TRBJ2-5, with D maybe TRBD2 (5 bases). Looked up from germline, CDR1 is SGHAT and CDR2 is FQNNGV. The CDR3 length is 15 residues. Trimming took off 5 bases at V and 7 bases at J, with 20 bases between the two ends. DNA for the CDR3: TGTGCCAGCAGCCCCTTTAGAGCGGCAGGAGGGACCCAGTACTTC. Translation gives CASSPFRAAGGTQYF.

As for this clone: Additional DNA sequences in this sample encode the identical CDR3. The chain carries TRBV2 and TRBJ2-7; D may be TRBD1 (5 bases). The length of the CDR3 is 14 residues. Germline V lookup: CDR1 SNHLY, CDR2 FYNNEI. The V and J ends lost 3 bases and 2 bases respectively, with 11 bases between them. The CDR3 here is CASSEQGVTYEQYF. The CDR3, as DNA: TGTGCCAGCAGTGAGCAGGGTGTAACCTACGAGCAGTACTTC.

This clone was detected once. The V and J genes are TRBV18 and TRBJ2-2; no clear D. V gave up 3 bases and J gave up 3 bases, with 11 bases separating them. Germline V lookup: CDR1 KGHSH, CDR2 LQKENI. The CDR3 totals 15 residues. CDR3 DNA: TGTGCCAGCTCACCGCAGGCGGCGGACACCGGGGAGCTGTTTTTT. Protein product: CASSPQAADTGELFF.

The chain is built from TRBV9 and TRBJ2-1; D perhaps matches TRBD2 (6 bases). The CDR3 extends over 16 amino acids. The V gene's germline CDR1 is SGDLS and CDR2 YYNGEE. V was cut by 0 bases and J by 4 bases, with 14 bases left in between. The CDR3 sequence is CASSVVGREHYNEQFF. CDR3 DNA: TGTGCCAGCAGCGTAGTGGGCCGGGAGCATTACAATGAGCAGTTCTTC.

This clone occurred once. The rearrangement links TRBV29-1 to TRBJ2-5, with 7 nucleotides matching TRBD2. The CDR3 consists of 14 residues. Germline CDR1 reads SQVTM; CDR2 reads ANQGSEA. The trim removed 5 bases at V and 4 bases at J, leaving 10 bases unmatched. The CDR3 DNA sequence: TGCAGCGTTTTACGGGACTACCCTTTAGAGACCCAGTACTTC. This codes for CSVLRDYPLETQYF.

The chain couples TRBV27 to TRBJ2-4; 7 bases align to TRBD1. J was trimmed by 9 bases and V by 0 bases; bases with no gene match: 5. The CDR3 has 14 residues. Per the germline V gene, CDR1 is MNHEY and CDR2 is SMNVEV (reference sequence). Here the CDR3 DNA reads TGTGCCAGCAGTTTATCCGGGACAGCCAGCATTCAGTACTTC. Protein: CASSLSGTASIQYF.

The CDR3 DNA sequence: TGTGCCAGTACCATAGGGCTAGCGGGAGGCGAAGGTGACGCCGGGGAGCTGTTTTTT. Its translation: CASTIGLAGGEGDAGELFF. The J gene is TRBJ2-2, the V gene TRBV19; 11 nucleotides match TRBD2. Germline CDR1 LNHDA, CDR2 SQIVND (reference sequence). This CDR3 region has 19 residues. J was trimmed by 6 bases and V by 7 bases; bases with no gene match: 19.

This clone appeared once. The V call is TRBV7-8, the J call TRBJ2-5; the D call may be TRBD1 or TRBD2 (5 bases each). This CDR3 has 15 amino acids. V lost 5 bases, J lost 4 bases, and 17 bases lay in between. Germline V gene data show CDR1 as SGHVS and CDR2 as FQNEAQ. CDR3 sequence: CASSRIGAGLETQYF. DNA for the CDR3: TGTGCCAGCAGCCGAATCGGGGCAGGGCTAGAGACCCAGTACTTC.